This TCR beta chain was recorded in a study of cytomegalovirus exposure and HLA in healthy donors. As for the study in general: An analysis done earlier identified 117 million unique TCR beta sequences from 190 million or so T cells. Study-wide points: Researchers catalogued about 150 TCR beta chains as cytomegalovirus-associated. With DRB1 most and HLA-C fewest, TCR association rates differed between HLA loci in a later analysis.

PCR used 60 Vbeta primers and 13 Jbeta primers. Assay: immunoSEQ multiplex PCR; the TCRdb copy retains only in-frame clones and omits some. The sample records about 170,000 clones, about four fifths being singletons. The CDR3 extends over 13 amino acids. V shed 3 bases and J shed 3 bases, with 5 bases lying between them. Looked up from germline, CDR1 is WSHSY and CDR2 is SAAADI. As to this clone: What it binds is not known.

The clonotype originates from a woman between 50 and 59 years old in good health and CMV-seronegative. The sequenced material came from PBMCs. V and J are TRBV10-2 and TRBJ2-2, with D hard to call. CDR3 DNA: TGCGCCAGCAGTGAAACAGACACCGGGGAGCTGTTTTTT. Protein: CASSETDTGELFF.